This TCR beta chain came from a study of post-analysis software for immune sequencing data. Researchers reported that TCR beta cDNA libraries carried unique molecular identifiers. TCRdb re-analysed the PCR reads in MiXCR, keeping a single row per CDR3 protein. The sample consists of approximately 180,000 distinct CDR3 sequences, approximately 28% of them appearing once. This clonotype appeared many times. Its antigen is currently unknown. The CDR3 contains 12 residues. V dropped 3 bases and J dropped 4 bases, with 9 bases sitting between them. Per germline, CDR1 DFQATT and CDR2 SNEGSKA (reference sequence). The study, taken as a whole, reports: Several TRBV segments were more frequent in patients than controls; TRBV5-6, TRBV5-1 and TRBV20-1 belonged to this group.

This receptor was obtained from a girl aged 5-17 years with multiple sclerosis. The V call is TRBV20-1, the J call TRBJ1-2; no reliable D call. Sequencing was done on a sample of blood. The CDR3 DNA is TGCAGTGCTAGTGGGCATTTCTATGGCTACACCTTC. Residues: CSASGHFYGYTF.